The following is a T cell receptor beta chain sequence with its context. Its antigen is currently unknown. The sample originates from a study of shared clonotypes between healthy human individuals. This table comes from immunoSEQ multiplex PCR, and its TCRdb copy is limited to in-frame clones, with some not included. The sample has over 850,000 clones; 75% to 85% are singletons. Study-wide results and limits: Among donors, the sharing of clonotypes was expected to be influenced by sequencing depth. Shared clonotypes across all four donors exceeded non-shared ones in generation probability.

The CDR3 is 12 residues long. CDR1 is SGHTA, CDR2 FQGNSA, per germline. V lost 2 bases to trimming and J lost 4 bases, with 3 bases between them. This receptor was taken from a man younger than 35 in good health. Some clones in this sample may be carry-over from other donors' samples. The specimen was memory CD4+ T cells from PBMCs. The subset: CD45RA-negative fraction. This chain uses TRBV7-2 with TRBJ2-1; D not resolved. The DNA for the CDR3 is TGTGCCAGCAGCTTAATGTACAATGAGCAGTTCTTC. Its translation: CASSLMYNEQFF.